The 22 T cell receptor beta chains below were found in one sample sequenced in a study of blood T cell repertoires in COVID-19. This table comes from immunoSEQ multiplex PCR, and its TCRdb copy is limited to in-frame clones, with some not included. The sample shows under 200,000 clones, 70% to 90% of them seen only once. Sequencing was performed on peripheral blood. Receptors were obtained from a woman older than 75 with COVID-19, enrolled during active disease.

This rearrangement joins TRBV7-9 to TRBJ2-2; no reliable D call. V lost 3 bases to trimming and J lost 6 bases, with 8 bases between them. The CDR3 contains 13 residues. Germline assignment: CDR1 SEHNR and CDR2 FQNEAQ (reference sequence). The CDR3 sequence: CASSLLGAGELFF. For the CDR3, the DNA is TGTGCCAGCAGCTTGTTAGGAGCCGGGGAGCTGTTTTTT.

The chain's CDR3 is CASSPAAGDYEQYF. The CDR3, as DNA: TGTGCCAGCTCACCGGCAGCGGGAGACTACGAGCAGTACTTC. The chain carries TRBV18 and TRBJ2-7, with 8 nucleotides matching TRBD2. This CDR3 has 14 amino acids. V was pared by 3 bases and J by 3 bases, with 4 bases of the junction left unmatched. Germline loops: CDR1 KGHSH, CDR2 LQKENI.

The CDR3: CASSPEIGGNQPQHF. The CDR3 DNA is TGTGCCAGCAGTCCTGAGATCGGGGGCAATCAGCCCCAGCATTTT. The chain couples TRBV28 to TRBJ1-5; D call uncertain. Germline CDR1 MDHEN, CDR2 SYDVKM. Trimming removed 5 bases at V and 2 bases at J, with 13 bases between. The CDR3 consists of 15 residues.

The chain employs TRBV6-5 and TRBJ1-5; tentative D call: TRBD1 (6 bases). This CDR3 is built from 13 residues. V was trimmed by 6 bases and J by 6 bases, leaving 12 bases between them. Germline V gene sequence: CDR1 MNHEY, CDR2 SVGAGI. This CDR3 reads CASRRLGAQPQHF. The CDR3 DNA is TGTGCCAGCAGGCGACTGGGGGCTCAGCCCCAGCATTTT.

The genes are TRBV6-5 and TRBJ1-2; the D gene is possibly TRBD1 (6 bases). Germline V gene data show CDR1 as MNHEY and CDR2 as SVGAGI. This CDR3 spans 14 amino acids. V was pared by 4 bases and J by 4 bases, with 13 bases between. CDR3 DNA: TGTGCCAGCAGTTCGAGGGGGTCTGTCTATGGCTACACCTTC. This sequence encodes CASSSRGSVYGYTF.

This clone showed up just a few times. The rearrangement links TRBV6-5 to TRBJ1-4, with 7 bases identical to TRBD1. With V trimmed by 5 bases and J by 8 bases, 8 bases remained unmatched. The CDR3 length is 14 residues. Looked up from germline, CDR1 is MNHEY and CDR2 is SVGAGI. CDR3 sequence (DNA): TGTGCCAGCAGTCACCGGGACAGTCGGGAAAAACTGTTTTTT. Translation gives CASSHRDSREKLFF.

V usage is TRBV6-2 or TRBV6-3 and J usage is TRBJ2-3, with TRBD2 as a possible D gene (5 bases). Germline V lookup: CDR1 MNHEY, CDR2 SVGEGT. CDR3 size: 13 residues. Trimming took off 5 bases at V and 6 bases at J, with 12 bases between the two ends. For the CDR3, the DNA is TGTGCCAGCAGTCTGAGGGTTTGGGATACGCAGTATTTT. Translation: CASSLRVWDTQYF.

This chain uses TRBV10-2 with TRBJ2-5; D possibly corresponds to TRBD1 (6 bases). Trimming took 10 bases from V and 1 from J, leaving 10 bases between them. CDR1 is WSHSY, CDR2 SAAADI, per germline. The CDR3 contains 12 residues. The CDR3 DNA is TGCGCCACCAGGACAGTCCAAGAGACCCAGTACTTC. This codes for CATRTVQETQYF.

This chain joins TRBV5-1 and TRBJ1-6; possibly TRBD1 for D (5 bases). The CDR3 has 12 residues. The germline V gene has CDR1 SGHRS and CDR2 YFSETQ. V lost 3 bases and J lost 10, with 8 bases in between. The chain's CDR3 is CASSSGESPLHF. CDR3 nucleotide sequence: TGCGCCAGCAGCTCGGGGGAATCACCCCTCCACTTT. Supplemented by reference TRBV5-1 and TRBJ1-6, the full variable domain reads KAGVTQTPRYLIKTRGQQVTLSCSPISGHRSVSWYQQTPGQGLQFLFEYFSETQRNKGNFPGRFSGRQFSNSRSEMNVSTLELGDSALYLCASSSGESPLHFGNGTRLTVT.

The chain is built from TRBV2 and TRBJ2-7, with 11 nucleotides matching TRBD1. Germline V lookup: CDR1 SNHLY, CDR2 FYNNEI. V dropped 4 bases and J dropped 3; count of bases not matched to a gene: 5. The CDR3 loop spans 15 amino acids. The CDR3 is CASSGPGTGGYEQYF. CDR3 nucleotides: TGTGCCAGCAGTGGACCCGGGACAGGGGGCTACGAGCAGTACTTC.

The CDR3 bases are TGTGCCAGTACCCCGGGGGGACTCGGCTATGGCTACACCTTC. As protein: CASTPGGLGYGYTF. The V and J genes are TRBV19 and TRBJ1-2, with D perhaps TRBD1 (5 bases). Between the trimmed V and J ends, which lost 7 bases and 4 bases, there was a span of 16 bases. From germline, CDR1 is LNHDA and CDR2 SQIVND (reference sequence). The CDR3 has 14 amino acids. Combining the CDR3 with reference TRBV19 and TRBJ1-2 gives the whole variable domain DGGITQSPKYLFRKEGQNVTLSCEQNLNHDAMYWYRQDPGQGLRLIYYSQIVNDFQKGDIAEGYSVSREKKESFPLTVTSAQKNPTAFYLCASTPGGLGYGYTFGSGTRLTVV.

The chain recombines TRBV4-1 with TRBJ2-2; 10 nucleotides align to TRBD1. This CDR3 has 15 residues. Germline assignment: CDR1 MGHRA and CDR2 YSYEKL. The V and J ends lost 3 bases and 6 bases, in that order; junction bases with no gene match: 4. CDR3 sequence reads: CASSHGQGVPGELFF. The CDR3 nucleotides read TGCGCCAGCAGCCATGGACAGGGGGTCCCCGGGGAGCTGTTTTTT.

This clone came up once. The chain links TRBV5-1 to TRBJ1-2; D is possibly TRBD1 (6 bases). The CDR3 is 13 amino acids. V lost 0 bases to trimming and J lost 4 bases, with 7 bases between them. CDR1 and CDR2 from the germline V gene are SGHRS and YFSETQ. The CDR3 reads CASSLDRAYGYTF. The CDR3 DNA reads TGCGCCAGCAGCTTGGACAGGGCCTATGGCTACACCTTC.

This clone was observed a handful of times. The chain carries TRBV6-5 and TRBJ1-5; 7 nucleotides line up with TRBD1. Germline CDR1 and CDR2: MNHEY and SVGAGI. The V segment lost 6 bases and the J segment 1 base; nucleotides outside the gene matches: 3. This CDR3 is built from 14 residues. The CDR3 DNA is TGTGCCAGCAGGCTGACAGGGAGCAATCAGCCCCAGCATTTT. Its protein product is CASRLTGSNQPQHF.

The V gene is TRBV7-3, the J gene TRBJ2-5; tentative D call: TRBD2 (5 bases). The germline gives CDR1 SGHTA, CDR2 FQGTGA. The CDR3 is 13 amino acids. V dropped 1 base and J dropped 4 bases, with 7 bases sitting between them. CDR3 DNA: TGTGCCAGCAGCTTAAATGGGAGAGAGACCCAGTACTTC. Translating it yields CASSLNGRETQYF.

The chain is built from TRBV19 and TRBJ1-5; 10 positions match TRBD1. Germline V gene sequence: CDR1 LNHDA, CDR2 SQIVND (reference sequence). This CDR3 region has 14 residues. V lost 10 bases to trimming and J lost 2 bases; unmatched junction nucleotides: 5. CDR3 in amino acids: CATTGTGGNQPQHF. CDR3 sequence (DNA): TGTGCCACAACCGGGACAGGGGGCAATCAGCCCCAGCATTTT. Variable domain in full (rest from reference TRBV19 and TRBJ1-5): DGGITQSPKYLFRKEGQNVTLSCEQNLNHDAMYWYRQDPGQGLRLIYYSQIVNDFQKGDIAEGYSVSREKKESFPLTVTSAQKNPTAFYLCATTGTGGNQPQHFGDGTRLSIL.

This clone was observed a single time. V usage is TRBV19 and J usage is TRBJ2-1, with D maybe TRBD1 (6 bases). CDR3 size: 13 residues. The V gene's germline CDR1 is LNHDA and CDR2 SQIVND (reference sequence). V lost 5 bases, J lost 4 bases, and 9 bases lay in between. CDR3 coding DNA: TGTGCCAGTAGTCGGGACACTTACAATGAGCAGTTCTTC. It translates to CASSRDTYNEQFF.

In this sample, this clone turned up once. The rearrangement links TRBV5-1 to TRBJ2-7; 10 nucleotides align to TRBD2. J gave up 0 bases and V 3 bases, and 9 bases lay outside the gene matches. The CDR3 is 17 residues long. Germline CDR1 reads SGHRS; CDR2 reads YFSETQ. The CDR3 spells CASSYGTSAPSSYEQYF. The CDR3 nucleotides read TGCGCCAGCAGCTACGGGACTAGCGCGCCGAGCTCCTACGAGCAGTACTTC.

The rearrangement joins TRBV28 to TRBJ2-5, with 7 bases lining up with TRBD1. This CDR3 spans 15 amino acids. Germline V CDR1 and CDR2: MDHEN, SYDVKM. The V segment lost 3 bases and the J segment 0 bases; nucleotides outside the gene matches: 4. The DNA for the CDR3 is TGTGCCAGCAGTTTCAACAGGGGATACCAAGAGACCCAGTACTTC. Translating gives CASSFNRGYQETQYF.

The chain combines TRBV10-3 with TRBJ2-1; D gene unclear. The CDR3 runs 11 residues. The V end was cut by 8 bases, the J end by 6 bases, with 8 bases between. The germline V gene encodes CDR1 ENHRY and CDR2 SYGVKD. CDR3 residues: CAIRGGNEQFF. Here the CDR3 DNA reads TGTGCCATCCGAGGTGGCAATGAGCAGTTCTTC.

This sequence joins TRBV4-3 and TRBJ2-7; D is unresolved. The ends were cut back, 0 bases at V and 2 bases at J, with 14 bases in the middle. The CDR3 consists of 16 residues. Germline CDR1 is LGHNA and CDR2 is YSLEER. The CDR3 region is CASSQEYFGSTYEQYF. CDR3 in DNA: TGCGCCAGCAGCCAAGAATATTTCGGGTCTACCTACGAGCAGTACTTC.

The J gene is TRBJ2-7, the V gene TRBV5-1, with 7 bases lining up with TRBD1. Germline CDR1 and CDR2: SGHRS and YFSETQ. The V gene end was trimmed by 4 bases and the J gene end by 2 bases; junction bases not matched to a gene: 6. The CDR3 is 14 amino acids. For the CDR3, the DNA is TGCGCCAGCAGCGGGGTGGGACAGCCCTACGAGCAGTACTTC. The encoded protein is CASSGVGQPYEQYF. Full variable domain (remainder filled in from reference TRBV5-1 and TRBJ2-7): KAGVTQTPRYLIKTRGQQVTLSCSPISGHRSVSWYQQTPGQGLQFLFEYFSETQRNKGNFPGRFSGRQFSNSRSEMNVSTLELGDSALYLCASSGVGQPYEQYFGPGTRLTVT.